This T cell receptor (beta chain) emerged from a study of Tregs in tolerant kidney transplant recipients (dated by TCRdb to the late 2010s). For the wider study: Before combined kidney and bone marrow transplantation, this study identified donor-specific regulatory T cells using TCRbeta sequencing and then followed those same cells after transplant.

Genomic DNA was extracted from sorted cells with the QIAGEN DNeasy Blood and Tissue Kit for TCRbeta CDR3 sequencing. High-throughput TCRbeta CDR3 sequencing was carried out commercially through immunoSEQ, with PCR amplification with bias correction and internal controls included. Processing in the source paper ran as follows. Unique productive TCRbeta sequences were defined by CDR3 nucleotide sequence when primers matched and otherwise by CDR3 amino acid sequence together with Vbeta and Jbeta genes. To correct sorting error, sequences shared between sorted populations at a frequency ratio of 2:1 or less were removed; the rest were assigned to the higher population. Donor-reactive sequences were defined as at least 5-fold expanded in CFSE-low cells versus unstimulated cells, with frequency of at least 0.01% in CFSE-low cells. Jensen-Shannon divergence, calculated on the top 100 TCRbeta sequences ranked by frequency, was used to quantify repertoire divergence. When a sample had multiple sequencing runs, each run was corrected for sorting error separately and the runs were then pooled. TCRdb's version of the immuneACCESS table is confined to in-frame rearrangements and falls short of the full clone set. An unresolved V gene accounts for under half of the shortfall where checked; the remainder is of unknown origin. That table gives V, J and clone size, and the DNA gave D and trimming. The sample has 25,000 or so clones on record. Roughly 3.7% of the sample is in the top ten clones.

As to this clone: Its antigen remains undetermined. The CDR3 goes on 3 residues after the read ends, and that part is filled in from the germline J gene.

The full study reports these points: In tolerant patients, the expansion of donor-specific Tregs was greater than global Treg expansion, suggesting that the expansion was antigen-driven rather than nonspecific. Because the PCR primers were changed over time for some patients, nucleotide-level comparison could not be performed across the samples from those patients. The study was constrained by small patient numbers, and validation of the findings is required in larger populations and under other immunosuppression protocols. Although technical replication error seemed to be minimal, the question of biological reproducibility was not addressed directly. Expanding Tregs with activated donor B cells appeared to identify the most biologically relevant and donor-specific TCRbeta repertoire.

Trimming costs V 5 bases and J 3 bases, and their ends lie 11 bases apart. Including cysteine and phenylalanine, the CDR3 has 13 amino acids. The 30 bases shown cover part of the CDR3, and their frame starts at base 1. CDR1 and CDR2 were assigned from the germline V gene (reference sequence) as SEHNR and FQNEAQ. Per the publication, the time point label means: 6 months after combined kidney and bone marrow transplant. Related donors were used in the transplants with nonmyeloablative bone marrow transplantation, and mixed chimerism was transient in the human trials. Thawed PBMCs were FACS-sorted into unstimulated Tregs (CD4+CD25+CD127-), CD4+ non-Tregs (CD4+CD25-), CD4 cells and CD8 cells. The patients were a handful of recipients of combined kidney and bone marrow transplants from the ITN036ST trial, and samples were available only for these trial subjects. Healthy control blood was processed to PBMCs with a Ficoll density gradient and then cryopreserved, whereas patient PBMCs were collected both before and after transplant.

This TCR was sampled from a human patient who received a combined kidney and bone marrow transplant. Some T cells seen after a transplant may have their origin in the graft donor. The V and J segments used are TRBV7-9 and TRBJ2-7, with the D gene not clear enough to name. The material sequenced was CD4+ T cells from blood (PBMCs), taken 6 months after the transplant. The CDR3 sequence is CASSRLSDYEQYF. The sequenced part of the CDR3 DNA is TGTGCCAGCAGCCGGTTGTCTGACTACGAG.